The 8 T cell receptor beta chains below all came from one sample that was sequenced in a study of PD-L1 blockade in urothelial cancer. The repertoire was sequenced with immunoSEQ multiplex PCR; TCRdb's copy has only in-frame clones and lacks some. This sample has fewer than 55,000 clones, with around 80% found just once. The sequencing used PBMCs, collected around atezolizumab (anti-PD-L1) treatment. The receptor source for this set is a man in his 70s with urothelial cancer.

The chain combines TRBV19 with TRBJ2-1; 11 bases align to TRBD2. V lost 10 bases, J lost 7 bases, and 21 bases stayed unmatched. Germline loops: CDR1 LNHDA, CDR2 SQIVND (reference sequence). The CDR3 contains 18 residues. CDR3 coding DNA: TGTGCCACCCTACCCCGGCTAGCGGGAGGCCGTGACTGGAATGAGCAGTTCTTC. The encoded protein is CATLPRLAGGRDWNEQFF.

The rearrangement links TRBV1 to TRBJ2-7; the table's D call, TRBD2, was not checked against the DNA. TRBV1 is designated a pseudogene. CDR3 length: 15 residues. CDR3 residues: CTRQAATSGGREQYF. DNA of the CDR3: TGCACCAGACAGGCCGCGACTAGCGGGGGAAGGGAGCAGTACTTC.

This clone was observed a single time. The chain carries TRBV25-1 and TRBJ2-4; 7 bases match TRBD1. V dropped 1 base and J dropped 0; count of bases not matched to a gene: 3. Germline lookup yields CDR1 MGHDK and CDR2 SYGVNS. The CDR3 is 16 residues long. CDR3 coding DNA: TGTGCCAGCAGTGAATCGTACAGGGGAGCCAAAAACATTCAGTACTTC. Its protein is CASSESYRGAKNIQYF.

The genes are TRBV7-2 and TRBJ1-1, with a weak D call TRBD1 (6 bases). The V end was cut by 3 bases, the J end by 1 base, with 9 bases between. The CDR3 sequence is 14 residues long. The germline V gene has CDR1 SGHTA and CDR2 FQGNSA. For the CDR3, the DNA is TGTGCCAGCAGCTTTAGAGGGGGGAACACTGAAGCTTTCTTT. It yields the protein CASSFRGGNTEAFF. The full variable domain, completed using reference TRBV7-2 and TRBJ1-1, is GAGVSQSPSNKVTEKGKDVELRCDPISGHTALYWYRQSLGQGLEFLIYFQGNSAPDKSGLPSDRFSAERTGGSVSTLTIQRTQQEDSAVYLCASSFRGGNTEAFFGQGTRLTVV.

The rearrangement links TRBV29-1 to TRBJ2-1, with TRBD2 matching over 8 bases. Germline V gene lookup returns CDR1 SQVTM and CDR2 ANQGSEA. V shed 4 bases and J 2 bases; nucleotides not matched to a gene: 10. The length of the CDR3 is 16 residues. As DNA, the CDR3 is TGCAGCGTTGCCGCCTTTAGCGGGGATACCTACAATGAGCAGTTCTTC. It specifies CSVAAFSGDTYNEQFF.

V and J are TRBV9 and TRBJ2-2; 7 bases line up with TRBD1. From germline, CDR1 is SGDLS and CDR2 YYNGEE. V was clipped by 3 bases and J by 0 bases; unmatched bases: 2. The length of the CDR3 is 15 residues. The CDR3 sequence is CASSDDRANTGELFF. Written as DNA, the CDR3 is TGTGCCAGCAGCGACGACAGGGCGAACACCGGGGAGCTGTTTTTT.

The genes are TRBV4-3 and TRBJ2-2, with 11 bases matching TRBD1. The germline CDR1 and CDR2 sequences are LGHNA and YSLEER. J lost 1 base, V lost 4 bases, and 2 bases had no gene match. The CDR3 has 16 amino acids. CDR3 in DNA: TGCGCCAGCAGCCCCGGGACAGGGGGGAACACCGGGGAGCTGTTTTTT. It translates to CASSPGTGGNTGELFF.

The V gene is TRBV29-1, the J gene TRBJ1-2; 12 bases line up with TRBD1. The CDR3 length is 16 residues. Germline values: CDR1 SQVTM, CDR2 ANQGSEA. Unmatched junction bases numbered 8, after V lost 3 bases and J lost 3 bases. The CDR3 loop is CSVEEGQGASDYGYTF. The CDR3 DNA reads TGCAGCGTTGAGGAGGGACAGGGGGCTTCTGACTATGGCTACACCTTC.